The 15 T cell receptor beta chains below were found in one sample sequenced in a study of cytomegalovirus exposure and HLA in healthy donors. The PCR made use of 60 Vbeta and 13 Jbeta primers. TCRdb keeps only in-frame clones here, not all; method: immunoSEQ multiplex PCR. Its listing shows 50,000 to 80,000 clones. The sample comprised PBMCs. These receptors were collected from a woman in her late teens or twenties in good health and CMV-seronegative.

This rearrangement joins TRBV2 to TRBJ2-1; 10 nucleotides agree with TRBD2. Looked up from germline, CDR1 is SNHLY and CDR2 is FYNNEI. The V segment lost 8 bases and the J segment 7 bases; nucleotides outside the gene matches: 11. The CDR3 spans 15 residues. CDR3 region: CASQEAGLARNEQFF. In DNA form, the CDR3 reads TGTGCCAGCCAAGAAGCGGGACTAGCGCGAAATGAGCAGTTCTTC.

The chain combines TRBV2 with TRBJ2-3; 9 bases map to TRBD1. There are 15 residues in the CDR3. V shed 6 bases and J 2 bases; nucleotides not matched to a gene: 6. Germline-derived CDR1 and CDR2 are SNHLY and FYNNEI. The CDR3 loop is CASSGGTGTTDTQYF. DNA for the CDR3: TGTGCCAGCAGCGGTGGGACAGGGACCACAGATACGCAGTATTTT.

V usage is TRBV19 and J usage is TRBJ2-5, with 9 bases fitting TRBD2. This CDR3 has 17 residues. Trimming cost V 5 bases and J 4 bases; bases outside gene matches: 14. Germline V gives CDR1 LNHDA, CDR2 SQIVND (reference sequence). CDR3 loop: CASSLGGGGALTETQYF. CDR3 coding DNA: TGTGCCAGTAGTCTTGGGGGCGGGGGGGCGTTAACAGAGACCCAGTACTTC.

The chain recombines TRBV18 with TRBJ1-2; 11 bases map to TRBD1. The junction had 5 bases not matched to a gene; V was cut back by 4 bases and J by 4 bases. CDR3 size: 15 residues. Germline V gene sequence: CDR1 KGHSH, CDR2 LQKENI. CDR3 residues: CASSLRDRGGYGYTF. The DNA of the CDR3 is TGTGCCAGCTCACTCCGGGACAGGGGGGGCTATGGCTACACCTTC.

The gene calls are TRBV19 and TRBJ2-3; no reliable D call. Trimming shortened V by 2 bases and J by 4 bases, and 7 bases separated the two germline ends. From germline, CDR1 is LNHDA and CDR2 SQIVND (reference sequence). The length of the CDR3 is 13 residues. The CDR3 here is CASSITVADTQYF. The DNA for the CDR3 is TGTGCCAGTAGTATAACCGTAGCAGATACGCAGTATTTT.

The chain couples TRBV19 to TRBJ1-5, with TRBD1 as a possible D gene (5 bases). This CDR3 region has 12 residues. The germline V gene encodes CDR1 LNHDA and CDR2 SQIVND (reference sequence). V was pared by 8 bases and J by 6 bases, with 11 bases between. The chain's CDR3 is CASAGLSQPQHF. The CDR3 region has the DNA TGTGCCAGTGCAGGGTTAAGTCAGCCCCAGCATTTT.

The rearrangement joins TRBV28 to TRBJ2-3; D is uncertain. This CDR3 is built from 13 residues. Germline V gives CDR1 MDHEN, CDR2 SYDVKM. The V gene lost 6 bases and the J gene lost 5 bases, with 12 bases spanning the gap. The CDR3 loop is CASRSDRQDTQYF. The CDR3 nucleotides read TGTGCCAGCAGGTCCGACCGACAAGATACGCAGTATTTT.

The DNA of the CDR3 is TGTGCCAGCAGCTTGTGGGACAGGGGAAACGAGCAGTACTTC. Translated, it gives CASSLWDRGNEQYF. V usage is TRBV5-4 and J usage is TRBJ2-7; 10 bases agree with TRBD1. CDR1 and CDR2 (germline): SGHNT, YYREEE (reference sequence). V trimming: 1 base; J trimming: 5 bases; junction bases outside the gene matches: 3. The CDR3 length is 14 residues.

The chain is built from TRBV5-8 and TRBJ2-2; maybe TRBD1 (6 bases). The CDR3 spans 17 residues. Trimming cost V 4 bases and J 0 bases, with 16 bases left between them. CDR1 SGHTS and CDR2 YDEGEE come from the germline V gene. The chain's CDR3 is CASSIPRDTSNTGELFF. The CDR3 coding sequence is TGTGCCAGCAGCATCCCCCGGGACACCTCGAACACCGGGGAGCTGTTTTTT.

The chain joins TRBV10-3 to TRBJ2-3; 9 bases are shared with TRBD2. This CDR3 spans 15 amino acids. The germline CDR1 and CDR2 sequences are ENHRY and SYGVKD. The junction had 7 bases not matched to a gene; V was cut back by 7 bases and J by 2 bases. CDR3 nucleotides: TGTGCCATCAACCATAGCGGGGGCTCCACAGATACGCAGTATTTT. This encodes CAINHSGGSTDTQYF.

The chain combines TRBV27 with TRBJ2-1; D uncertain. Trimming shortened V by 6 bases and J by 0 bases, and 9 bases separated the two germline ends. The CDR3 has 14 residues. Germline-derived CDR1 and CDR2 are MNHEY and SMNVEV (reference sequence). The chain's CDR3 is CASSDSLSYNEQFF. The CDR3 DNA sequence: TGTGCCAGCAGCGATAGTCTCTCCTACAATGAGCAGTTCTTC.

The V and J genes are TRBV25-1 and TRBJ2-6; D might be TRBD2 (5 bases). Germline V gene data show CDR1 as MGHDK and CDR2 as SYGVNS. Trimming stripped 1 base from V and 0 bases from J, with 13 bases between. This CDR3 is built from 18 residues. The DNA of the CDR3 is TGTGCCAGCAGTGAATCTCGGACTTTGAGCTCTGGGGCCAACGTCCTGACTTTC. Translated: CASSESRTLSSGANVLTF. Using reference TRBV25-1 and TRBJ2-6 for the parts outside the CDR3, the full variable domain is EADIYQTPRYLVIGTGKKITLECSQTMGHDKMYWYQQDPGMELHLIHYSYGVNSTEKGDLSSESTVSRIRTEHFPLTLESARPSHTSQYLCASSESRTLSSGANVLTFGAGSRLTVL.

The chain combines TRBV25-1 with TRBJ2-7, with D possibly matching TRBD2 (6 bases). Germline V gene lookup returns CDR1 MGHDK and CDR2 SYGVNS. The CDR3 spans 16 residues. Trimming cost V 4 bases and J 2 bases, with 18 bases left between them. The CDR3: CASSVEGLAQAYEQYF. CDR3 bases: TGTGCCAGCAGTGTAGAGGGTCTAGCGCAAGCCTACGAGCAGTACTTC.

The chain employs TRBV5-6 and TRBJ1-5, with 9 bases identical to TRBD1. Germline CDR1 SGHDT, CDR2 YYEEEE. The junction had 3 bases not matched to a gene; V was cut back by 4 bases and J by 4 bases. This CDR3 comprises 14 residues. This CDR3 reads CASSPGQGNQPQHF. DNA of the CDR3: TGTGCCAGCAGCCCCGGACAGGGGAATCAGCCCCAGCATTTT. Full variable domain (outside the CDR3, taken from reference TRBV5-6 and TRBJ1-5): DAGVTQSPTHLIKTRGQQVTLRCSPKSGHDTVSWYQQALGQGPQFIFQYYEEEERQRGNFPDRFSGHQFPNYSSELNVNALLLGDSALYLCASSPGQGNQPQHFGDGTRLSIL.

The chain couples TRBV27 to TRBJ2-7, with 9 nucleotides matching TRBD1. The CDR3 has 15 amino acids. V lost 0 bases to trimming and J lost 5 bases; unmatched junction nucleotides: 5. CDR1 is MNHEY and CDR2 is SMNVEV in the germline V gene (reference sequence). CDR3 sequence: CASSLSGDREDEQYF. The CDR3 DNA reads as TGTGCCAGCAGTTTATCCGGGGACAGGGAGGACGAGCAGTACTTC.